Shown below are 16 T cell receptor beta chains from a single sample sequenced in a study of OX40 agonist ivuxolimab in advanced cancers. The library was generated by the immunoSEQ multiplex PCR assay. TCRdb provides this immuneACCESS table in a form limited to in-frame rearrangements. Some clones are lacking; in checked studies, under half of them reflect an unresolved V gene, and why the rest are absent is not known. This sample is represented by approximately 81,000 clones; 81% of them were singletons. The biggest ten clones account for roughly 4.8% of the sample. The sample here was CD4+ or CD8+ T cells sorted from blood, taken in a trial of the OX40 agonist ivuxolimab. All receptors come from an adult with an advanced solid tumor such as melanoma, head and neck, liver or kidney cancer.

The chain recombines TRBV27 with TRBJ1-1; D possibly corresponds to TRBD1 (6 bases). Between the trimmed V and J ends, which lost 2 bases and 1 base, there was a span of 8 bases. The CDR3 totals 14 residues. The germline V gene has CDR1 MNHEY and CDR2 SMNVEV (reference sequence). CDR3 bases: TGTGCCAGCAGTTTAATGACAGGGAACACTGAAGCTTTCTTT. Protein: CASSLMTGNTEAFF.

DNA for the CDR3: TGTGCCAGCAGTCAACAAGGGCGGAGTGAAAAACTGTTTTTT. Translating it yields CASSQQGRSEKLFF. V usage is TRBV28 and J usage is TRBJ1-4; D is uncertain. The CDR3 contains 14 residues. CDR1 MDHEN and CDR2 SYDVKM come from the germline V gene. V was cut by 5 bases and J by 7 bases, with 14 bases left in between.

This clone has just one count. The CDR3 protein is CAISDREGALAQHF. Written as DNA, the CDR3 is TGTGCCATCAGCGACAGGGAGGGGGCCTTGGCCCAGCATTTT. V usage is TRBV10-3 and J usage is TRBJ1-5; TRBD1 agrees at 7 bases. Germline CDR1 ENHRY, CDR2 SYGVKD. With 6 bases clipped from V and 11 bases from J, the junction kept 13 bases outside the gene matches. The CDR3 has 14 amino acids.

The V gene is TRBV7-3, the J gene TRBJ2-3; D is uncertain. V was pared by 0 bases and J by 1 base, with 11 bases between. CDR3 size: 16 residues. Germline CDR1 and CDR2: SGHTA and FQGTGA. Here the CDR3 DNA reads TGTGCCAGCAGCTTAACCGGGCCTCCGGGCACAGATACGCAGTATTTT. It encodes CASSLTGPPGTDTQYF.

V and J are TRBV6-5 and TRBJ2-7; D unresolved. The ends were cut back, 0 bases at V and 2 bases at J, with 14 bases in the middle. Germline V gives CDR1 MNHEY, CDR2 SVGAGI. CDR3 length: 16 amino acids. The CDR3 DNA follows: TGTGCCAGCAGTTACTCGTTTCATGGGGATACCTACGAGCAGTACTTC. Translated, it gives CASSYSFHGDTYEQYF.

This chain joins TRBV10-2 and TRBJ2-5, with a weak D call TRBD2 (7 bases). V shed 6 bases and J shed 4 bases, with 12 bases lying between them. Germline lookup yields CDR1 WSHSY and CDR2 SAAADI. This CDR3 is 13 amino acids long. The CDR3 spells CASRGGTLETQYF. Here the CDR3 DNA reads TGCGCCAGCAGGGGAGGGACACTAGAGACCCAGTACTTC.

The gene calls are TRBV2 and TRBJ2-3; unclear D gene. Germline lookup yields CDR1 SNHLY and CDR2 FYNNEI. This CDR3 has 13 residues. V gave up 2 bases and J gave up 5 bases, with 8 bases separating them. The CDR3 reads CASSESTGDTQYF. CDR3 bases: TGTGCCAGCAGTGAATCGACGGGAGATACGCAGTATTTT.

The genes are TRBV6-5 and TRBJ2-1; 8 nucleotides agree with TRBD2. The length of the CDR3 is 15 residues. J gave up 3 bases and V 2 bases, and 3 bases lay outside the gene matches. CDR1 and CDR2 (germline): MNHEY, SVGAGI. The CDR3 DNA is TGTGCCAGCAGTTACGAGACTAGCGTCTACAATGAGCAGTTCTTC. Its translation: CASSYETSVYNEQFF.

This rearrangement joins TRBV5-1 to TRBJ2-5; unclear D gene. Trimming removed 0 bases from V and 5 bases from J, with 11 bases in between. Germline V gene data show CDR1 as SGHRS and CDR2 as YFSETQ. This CDR3 region has 14 residues. The chain's CDR3 is CASSLGSGGETQYF. CDR3 nucleotides: TGCGCCAGCAGCTTGGGGAGTGGTGGCGAGACCCAGTACTTC.

The rearrangement joins TRBV29-1 to TRBJ2-1; no reliable D call. V lost 4 bases and J 6 bases, leaving 16 bases between the germline ends. This CDR3 comprises 14 residues. Germline V gene lookup returns CDR1 SQVTM and CDR2 ANQGSEA. Written as DNA, the CDR3 is TGCAGCGTTGTAACTTTGGCTCCCCTCAATGAGCAGTTCTTC. It is translated as CSVVTLAPLNEQFF.

V usage is TRBV5-4 and J usage is TRBJ2-5; D assignment may be TRBD1 or TRBD2 (5 bases each). V lost 4 bases, J lost 4 bases, and 14 bases lay in between. Germline-derived CDR1 and CDR2 are SGHNT and YYREEE (reference sequence). The CDR3 loop spans 14 amino acids. CDR3 protein: CASSPGGLGETQYF. The CDR3 nucleotides are TGTGCCAGCAGCCCTGGGGGTTTAGGAGAGACCCAGTACTTC.

The chain couples TRBV25-1 to TRBJ2-1; no clear D gene. Germline V gene lookup returns CDR1 MGHDK and CDR2 SYGVNS. Trimming cost V 1 base and J 9 bases, with 13 bases left between them. This CDR3 has 14 amino acids. DNA of the CDR3: TGTGCCAGCAGTGAATCCAGCCTGCAAGCTGAGCAGTTCTTC. This gives the protein CASSESSLQAEQFF.

The chain employs TRBV5-1 and TRBJ2-5; D is unresolved. The DNA end is a closer match to TRBJ2-7, so the J assignment may be wrong. The CDR3 has 13 residues. CDR1 and CDR2 (germline): SGHRS, YFSETQ. Here the CDR3 reads CASREPSSGEQYF. Written as DNA, the CDR3 is TGCGCCAGCAGGGAGCCCTCCTCGGGCGAGCAGTACTTC.

V and J are TRBV5-1 and TRBJ1-4; weak D call: TRBD1 (6 bases). The V and J ends lost 2 bases and 6 bases respectively, with 11 bases between them. The CDR3 extends over 14 amino acids. In germline, CDR1 is SGHRS, CDR2 YFSETQ. CDR3 DNA sequence: TGCGCCAGCAGCTTTTGGGGGGCAGATGAAAAACTGTTTTTT. Translation gives CASSFWGADEKLFF.

The V gene is TRBV7-2, the J gene TRBJ2-2; 7 positions match TRBD1. CDR1 is SGHTA and CDR2 is FQGNSA in the germline V gene. This CDR3 has 16 amino acids. Germline trimming cut 6 bases from V and 6 bases from J; bases unmatched to any gene: 13. This CDR3 is CASRPTGQYPPGELFF. DNA for the CDR3: TGTGCCAGCAGACCGACGGGACAGTACCCCCCCGGGGAGCTGTTTTTT. The full variable domain, rest sourced from reference TRBV7-2 and TRBJ2-2, is GAGVSQSPSNKVTEKGKDVELRCDPISGHTALYWYRQSLGQGLEFLIYFQGNSAPDKSGLPSDRFSAERTGGSVSTLTIQRTQQEDSAVYLCASRPTGQYPPGELFFGEGSRLTVL.

The V and J genes are TRBV5-1 and TRBJ1-4; 8 nucleotides line up with TRBD1. Germline assignment: CDR1 SGHRS and CDR2 YFSETQ. This CDR3 is built from 14 residues. Trimming cost V 4 bases and J 4 bases; bases outside gene matches: 3. The chain's CDR3 is CASSLQGVNEKLFF. The CDR3 DNA is TGCGCCAGCAGCCTACAGGGGGTTAATGAAAAACTGTTTTTT.